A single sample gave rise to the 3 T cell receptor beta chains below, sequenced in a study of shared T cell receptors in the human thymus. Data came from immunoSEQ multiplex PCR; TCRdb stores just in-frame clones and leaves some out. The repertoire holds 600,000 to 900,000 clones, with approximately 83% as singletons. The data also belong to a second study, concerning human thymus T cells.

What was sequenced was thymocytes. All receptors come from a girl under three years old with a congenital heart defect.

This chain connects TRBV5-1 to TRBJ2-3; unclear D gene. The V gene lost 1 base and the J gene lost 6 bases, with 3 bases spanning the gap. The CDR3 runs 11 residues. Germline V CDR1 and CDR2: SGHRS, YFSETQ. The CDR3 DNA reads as TGCGCCAGCAGCTTGTCGGATACGCAGTATTTT. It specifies CASSLSDTQYF.

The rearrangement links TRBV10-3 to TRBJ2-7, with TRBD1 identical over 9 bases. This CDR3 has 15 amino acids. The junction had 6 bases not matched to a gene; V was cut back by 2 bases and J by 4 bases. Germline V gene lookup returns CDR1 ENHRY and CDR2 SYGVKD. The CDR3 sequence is CAISERDRERYEQYF. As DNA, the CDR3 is TGTGCCATCAGTGAGAGGGACAGGGAAAGATACGAGCAGTACTTC.

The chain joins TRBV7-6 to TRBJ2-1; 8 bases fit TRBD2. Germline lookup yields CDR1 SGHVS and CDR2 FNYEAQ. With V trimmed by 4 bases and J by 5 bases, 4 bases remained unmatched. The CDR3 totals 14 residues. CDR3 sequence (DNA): TGTGCCAGCAGCTCGCAGCGGGGGAACAATGAGCAGTTCTTC. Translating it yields CASSSQRGNNEQFF.